The present TCR beta chain was sequenced within a study of T cell repertoires in cytomegalovirus infection. Details on this clonotype: Its cognate antigen is unknown.

General study findings and limits: Ex vivo responses were dominated by HLA-C-restricted CMV-specific TCR beta clonotypes.

Each CDR3 protein gets one entry after TCRdb re-called the reads with MiXCR. The sample records roughly 280,000 distinct CDR3 sequences, approximately 14% being singletons. Trimming cost V 2 bases and J 6 bases, with 13 bases left between them. The CDR3 length is 14 residues. CDR1 is DFQATT, CDR2 SNEGSKA, per germline (reference sequence). This receptor was taken from a human donor in good health (CMV status not recorded). Some clones in this sample may be carry-over from other donors' samples. The V and J genes are TRBV20-1 and TRBJ2-2; D is perhaps TRBD1 or TRBD2 (6 bases each). What was sequenced was PBMCs. The CDR3 nucleotides read TGCAGTGCTAGATCCGGAGGGGGATCCGGGGAGCTGTTTTTT. Translated: CSARSGGGSGELFF.